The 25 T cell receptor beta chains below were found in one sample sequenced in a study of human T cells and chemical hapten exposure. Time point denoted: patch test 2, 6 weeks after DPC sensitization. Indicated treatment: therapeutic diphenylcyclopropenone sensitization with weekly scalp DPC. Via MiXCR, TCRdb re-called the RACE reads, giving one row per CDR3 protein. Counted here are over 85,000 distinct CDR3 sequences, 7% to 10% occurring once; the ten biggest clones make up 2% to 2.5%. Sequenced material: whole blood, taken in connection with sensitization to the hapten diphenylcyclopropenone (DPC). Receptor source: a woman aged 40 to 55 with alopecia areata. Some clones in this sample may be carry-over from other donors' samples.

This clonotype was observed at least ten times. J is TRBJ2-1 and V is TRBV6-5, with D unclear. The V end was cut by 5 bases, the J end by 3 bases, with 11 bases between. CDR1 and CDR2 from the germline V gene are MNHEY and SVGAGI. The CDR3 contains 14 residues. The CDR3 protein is CASSVTSFYNEQFF. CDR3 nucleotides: TGTGCCAGCAGTGTTACGTCGTTCTACAATGAGCAGTTCTTC.

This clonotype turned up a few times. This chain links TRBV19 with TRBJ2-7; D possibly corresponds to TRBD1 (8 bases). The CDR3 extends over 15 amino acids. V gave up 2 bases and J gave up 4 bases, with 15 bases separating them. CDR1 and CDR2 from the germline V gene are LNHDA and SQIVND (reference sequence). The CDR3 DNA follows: TGTGCCAGTAGTATAACAGCGGGACAGGATTACGAGCAGTACTTC. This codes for CASSITAGQDYEQYF.

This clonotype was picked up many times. The CDR3 sequence: CASSPYNSPLHF. The CDR3 DNA follows: TGTGCCAGCAGCCCCTATAATTCACCCCTCCACTTT. V usage is TRBV11-2 and J usage is TRBJ1-6; unclear D gene. This CDR3 is built from 12 residues. Per the germline V gene, CDR1 is SGHAT and CDR2 is FQNNGV. Deletions cut 5 bases from V and 2 bases from J, with 1 base between.

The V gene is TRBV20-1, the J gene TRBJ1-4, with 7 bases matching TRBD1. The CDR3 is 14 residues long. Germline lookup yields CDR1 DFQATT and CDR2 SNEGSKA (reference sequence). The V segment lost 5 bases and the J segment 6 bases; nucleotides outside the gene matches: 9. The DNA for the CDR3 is TGCAGTGCTTTACAGGGGTGGCCGGATGAAAAACTGTTTTTT. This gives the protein CSALQGWPDEKLFF.

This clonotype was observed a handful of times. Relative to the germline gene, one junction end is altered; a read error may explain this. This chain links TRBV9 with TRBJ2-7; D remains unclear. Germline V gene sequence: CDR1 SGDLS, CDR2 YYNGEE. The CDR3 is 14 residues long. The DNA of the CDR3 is TGTGCCAGCAGCGTATCAGCTGCCTCCCACGAGCAGTACTTC. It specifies CASSVSAASHEQYF.

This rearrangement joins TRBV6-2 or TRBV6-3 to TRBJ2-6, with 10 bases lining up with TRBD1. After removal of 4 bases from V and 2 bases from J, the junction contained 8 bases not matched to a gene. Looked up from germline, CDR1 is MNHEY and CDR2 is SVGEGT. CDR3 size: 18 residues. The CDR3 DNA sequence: TGTGCCAGCAGTTCCGGGGGACAGGGGAAGCCTGGGGCCAACGTCCTGACTTTC. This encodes CASSSGGQGKPGANVLTF.

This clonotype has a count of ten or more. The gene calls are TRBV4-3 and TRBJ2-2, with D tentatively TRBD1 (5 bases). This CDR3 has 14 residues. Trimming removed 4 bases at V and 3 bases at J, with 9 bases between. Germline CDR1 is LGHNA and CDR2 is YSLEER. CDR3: CASSRQSYTGELFF. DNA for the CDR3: TGCGCCAGCAGCCGACAGTCGTACACCGGGGAGCTGTTTTTT.

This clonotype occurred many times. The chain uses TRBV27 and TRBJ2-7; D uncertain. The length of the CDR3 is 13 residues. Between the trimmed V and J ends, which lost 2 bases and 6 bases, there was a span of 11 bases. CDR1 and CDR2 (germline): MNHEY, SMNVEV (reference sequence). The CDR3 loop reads CASSLGYGFEQYF. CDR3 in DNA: TGTGCCAGCAGTTTAGGGTACGGGTTCGAGCAGTACTTC.

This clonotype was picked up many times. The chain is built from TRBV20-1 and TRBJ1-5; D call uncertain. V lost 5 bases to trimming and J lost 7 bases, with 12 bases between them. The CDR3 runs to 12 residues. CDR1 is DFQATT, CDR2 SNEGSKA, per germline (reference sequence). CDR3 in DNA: TGCAGTGCTGCTAGGTTTGGGCAGCCCCAGCATTTT. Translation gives CSAARFGQPQHF.

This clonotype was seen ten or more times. CDR3 sequence reads: CASSLGGGGSGAFF. The CDR3 DNA reads as TGTGCCAGCAGCTTAGGCGGAGGGGGCTCTGGGGCTTTCTTT. This chain connects TRBV7-2 to TRBJ1-1, with 7 bases lining up with TRBD1. Germline V CDR1 and CDR2: SGHTA, FQGNSA. This CDR3 contains 14 residues. V trimming: 1 base; J trimming: 11 bases; junction bases outside the gene matches: 10.

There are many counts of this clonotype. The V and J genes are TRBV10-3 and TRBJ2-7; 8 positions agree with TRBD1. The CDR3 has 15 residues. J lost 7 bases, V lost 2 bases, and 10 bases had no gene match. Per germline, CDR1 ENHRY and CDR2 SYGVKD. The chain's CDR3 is CAISEPRTGREEQYF. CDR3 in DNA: TGTGCCATCAGTGAGCCGAGGACAGGGCGGGAAGAGCAGTACTTC.

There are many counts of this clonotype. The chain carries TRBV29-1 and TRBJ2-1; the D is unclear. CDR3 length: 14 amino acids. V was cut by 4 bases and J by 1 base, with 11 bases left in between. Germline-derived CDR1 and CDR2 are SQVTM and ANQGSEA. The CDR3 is CSVGQPASYNEQFF. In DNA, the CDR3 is TGCAGCGTTGGGCAGCCCGCATCCTACAATGAGCAGTTCTTC.

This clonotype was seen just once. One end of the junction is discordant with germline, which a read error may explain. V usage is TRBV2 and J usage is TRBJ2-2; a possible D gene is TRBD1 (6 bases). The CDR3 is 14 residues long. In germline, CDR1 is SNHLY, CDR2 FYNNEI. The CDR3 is CANSETWTAGELFF. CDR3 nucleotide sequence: TGTGCCAACAGTGAAACCTGGACAGCCGGGGAGCTGTTTTTT. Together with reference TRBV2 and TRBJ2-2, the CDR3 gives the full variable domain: EPEVTQTPSHQVTQMGQEVILRCVPISNHLYFYWYRQILGQKVEFLVSFYNNEISEKSEIFDDQFSVERPDGSNFTLKIRSTKLEDSAMYFCANSETWTAGELFFGEGSRLTVL.

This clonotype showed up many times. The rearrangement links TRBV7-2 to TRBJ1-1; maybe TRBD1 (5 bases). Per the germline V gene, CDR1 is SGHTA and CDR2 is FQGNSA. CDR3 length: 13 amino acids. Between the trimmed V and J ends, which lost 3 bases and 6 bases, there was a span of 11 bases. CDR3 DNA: TGTGCCAGCAGCTTGCAAAGGGGCCCTGAAGCTTTCTTT. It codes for CASSLQRGPEAFF.

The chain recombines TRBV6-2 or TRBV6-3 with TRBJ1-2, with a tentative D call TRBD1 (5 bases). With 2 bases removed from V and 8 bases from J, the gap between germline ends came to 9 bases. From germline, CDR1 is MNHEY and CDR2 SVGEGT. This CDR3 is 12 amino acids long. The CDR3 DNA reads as TGTGCCAGCAGTTACAGGGGATCAGGCTACACCTTC. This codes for CASSYRGSGYTF.

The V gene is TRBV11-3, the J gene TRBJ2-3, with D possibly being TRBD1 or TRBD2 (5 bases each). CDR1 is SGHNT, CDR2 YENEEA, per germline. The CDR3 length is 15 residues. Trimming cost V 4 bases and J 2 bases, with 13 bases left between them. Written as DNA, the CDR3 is TGTGCCAGCAGCTACAGTCGGGGCACCACAGATACGCAGTATTTT. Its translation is CASSYSRGTTDTQYF.

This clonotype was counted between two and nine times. The chain's CDR3 is CASSVRARGEAFF. The DNA for the CDR3 is TGTGCCAGCAGCGTCCGGGCGAGAGGTGAAGCTTTCTTT. This chain uses TRBV3-1 with TRBJ1-1; D ambiguous. The V end lost 5 bases, the J end lost 7 bases, and 14 bases lay between the germline ends. This CDR3 spans 13 amino acids. The germline V gene encodes CDR1 LGHDT and CDR2 YNNKEL (reference sequence).

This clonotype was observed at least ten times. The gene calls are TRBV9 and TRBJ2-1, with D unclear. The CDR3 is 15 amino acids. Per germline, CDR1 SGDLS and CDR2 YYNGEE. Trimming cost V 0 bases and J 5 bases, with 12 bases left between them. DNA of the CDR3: TGTGCCAGCAGCGTAGCTGTTCACACAGACAATGAGCAGTTCTTC. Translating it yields CASSVAVHTDNEQFF. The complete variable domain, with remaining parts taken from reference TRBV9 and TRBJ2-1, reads DSGVTQTPKHLITATGQRVTLRCSPRSGDLSVYWYQQSLDQGLQFLIQYYNGEERAKGNILERFSAQQFPDLHSELNLSSLELGDSALYFCASSVAVHTDNEQFFGPGTRLTVL.

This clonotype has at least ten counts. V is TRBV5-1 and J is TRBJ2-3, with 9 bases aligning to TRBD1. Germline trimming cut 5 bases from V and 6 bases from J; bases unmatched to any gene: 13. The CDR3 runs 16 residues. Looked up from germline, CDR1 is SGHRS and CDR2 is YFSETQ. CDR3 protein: CASRPGTGSYRDTQYF. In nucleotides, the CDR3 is TGCGCCAGCAGGCCCGGGACAGGGTCATATAGGGATACGCAGTATTTT.

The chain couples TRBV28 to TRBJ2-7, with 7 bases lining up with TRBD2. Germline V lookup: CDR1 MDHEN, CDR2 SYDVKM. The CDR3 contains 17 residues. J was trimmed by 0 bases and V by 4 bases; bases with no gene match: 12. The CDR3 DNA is TGTGCCAGCAGTTCGATTAAGTCGGGACTAAGCTCCTACGAGCAGTACTTC. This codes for CASSSIKSGLSSYEQYF. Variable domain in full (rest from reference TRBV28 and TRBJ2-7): DVKVTQSSRYLVKRTGEKVFLECVQDMDHENMFWYRQDPGLGLRLIYFSYDVKMKEKGDIPEGYSVSREKKERFSLILESASTNQTSMYLCASSSIKSGLSSYEQYFGPGTRLTVT.

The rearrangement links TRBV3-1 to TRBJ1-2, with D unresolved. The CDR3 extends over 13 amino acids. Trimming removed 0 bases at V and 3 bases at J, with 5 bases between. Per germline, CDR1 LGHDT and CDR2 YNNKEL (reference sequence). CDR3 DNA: TGTGCCAGCAGCCAAGACGGCCACTATGGCTACACCTTC. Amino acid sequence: CASSQDGHYGYTF.

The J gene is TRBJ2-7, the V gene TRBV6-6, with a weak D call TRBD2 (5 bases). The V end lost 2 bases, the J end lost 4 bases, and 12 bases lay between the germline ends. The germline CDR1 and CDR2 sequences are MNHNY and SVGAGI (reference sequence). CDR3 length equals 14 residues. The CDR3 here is CASSYGVGVYEQYF. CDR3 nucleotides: TGTGCCAGCAGTTACGGGGTCGGGGTTTACGAGCAGTACTTC.

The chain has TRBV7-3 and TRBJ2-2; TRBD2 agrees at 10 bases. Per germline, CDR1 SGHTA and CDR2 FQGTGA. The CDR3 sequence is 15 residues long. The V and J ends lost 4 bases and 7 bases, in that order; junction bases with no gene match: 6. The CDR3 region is CASSSSGSLGGELFF. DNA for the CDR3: TGTGCCAGCAGCTCTAGCGGGAGTCTCGGCGGGGAGCTGTTTTTT.

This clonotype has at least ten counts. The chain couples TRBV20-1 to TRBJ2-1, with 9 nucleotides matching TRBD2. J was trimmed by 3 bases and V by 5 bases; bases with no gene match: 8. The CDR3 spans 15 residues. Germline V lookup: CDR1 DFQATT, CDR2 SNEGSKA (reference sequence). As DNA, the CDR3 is TGCAGTGCTCGTAGGGTAGCGGGAGTCTACAATGAGCAGTTCTTC. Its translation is CSARRVAGVYNEQFF.

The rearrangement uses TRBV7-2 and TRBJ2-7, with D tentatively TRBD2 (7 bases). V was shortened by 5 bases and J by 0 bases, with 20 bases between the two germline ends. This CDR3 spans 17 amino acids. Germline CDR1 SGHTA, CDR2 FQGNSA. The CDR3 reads CASSPTGGGGSSYEQYF. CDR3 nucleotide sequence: TGTGCCAGCAGCCCTACGGGGGGCGGGGGAAGCTCCTACGAGCAGTACTTC.